This entry describes one T cell receptor beta chain. Its antigen is unidentified. The data belong to a study of T cell responses to AZD1222 COVID-19 vaccine. About the research overall: Both about-4-week and about-12-week second-dose recipients were combined.

Whole-study findings and limits: Clonal diversity was possibly underestimated, and the donors were mostly white British, with more females.

Assay used: immunoSEQ multiplex PCR; TCRdb lists only in-frame clones, some missing. The sample consists of about 120,000 clones, around 90% of them appearing once. The ends lost 3 bases at V and 7 bases at J; junction bases unmatched: 6. The CDR3 sequence is 14 residues long. CDR1 and CDR2 from the germline V gene are SGHRS and YFSETQ. The source material was peripheral blood, sampled on day 0 of AZD1222 vaccination. The chain joins TRBV5-1 to TRBJ2-1, with 8 bases fitting TRBD1. The sequence came from an adult in good health. The CDR3 DNA follows: TGCGCCAGCAGCTCGACAGGGGCACGGAATGAGCAGTTCTTC. This sequence encodes CASSSTGARNEQFF.